One and the same sample provided the 10 T cell receptor beta chains below, sequenced in a study of neurological immune-mediated disorders. TCRdb reanalysed the 5' RACE reads using MiXCR and keeps one entry per CDR3 protein. The sample carries approximately 47,000 distinct CDR3 sequences, 13% recorded once. Time point described: longitudinal time-point 3. The sequenced material came from PBMCs. These TCRs come from a man between 25 and 39 years old in good health.

This clonotype showed up many times. This sequence joins TRBV18 and TRBJ2-7; 9 nucleotides match TRBD1. CDR3 length equals 14 residues. V trimming: 3 bases; J trimming: 5 bases; junction bases outside the gene matches: 5. Germline lookup yields CDR1 KGHSH and CDR2 LQKENI. CDR3 sequence reads: CASSPGQGGNEQYF. For the CDR3, the DNA is TGTGCCAGCTCACCGGGACAGGGAGGGAACGAGCAGTACTTC.

This clonotype occurred many times. The V and J genes are TRBV7-2 and TRBJ2-7; either TRBD1 or TRBD2 may fit D (5 bases each). In germline, CDR1 is SGHTA, CDR2 FQGNSA. The CDR3 consists of 13 residues. The germline V and J ends were trimmed by 5 bases and 1 base, with 9 bases remaining between them. In DNA form, the CDR3 reads TGTGCCAGCAGCCCGGGACCTTCCTACGAGCAGTACTTC. Its translation: CASSPGPSYEQYF.

This clonotype was observed many times. The chain recombines TRBV20-1 with TRBJ1-3; TRBD1 agrees at 7 bases. Germline assignment: CDR1 DFQATT and CDR2 SNEGSKA (reference sequence). V gave up 6 bases and J gave up 1 base; unmatched junction bases: 21. The CDR3 spans 19 residues. CDR3 DNA sequence: TGCAGTGCCCCCTCTCGGGACAGTCCTCCGTGGGGTTCTGGAAACACCATATATTTT. It is translated as CSAPSRDSPPWGSGNTIYF.

There are a few counts of this clonotype. CDR3 nucleotide sequence: TGCGCCAGCAGTGATCGACGAGCTAGTTGGGAGACCCAGTACTTC. This sequence encodes CASSDRRASWETQYF. The chain uses TRBV10-1 and TRBJ2-5; D gene uncertain. The CDR3 has 15 residues. The V end lost 3 bases, the J end lost 5 bases, and 16 bases lay between the germline ends. CDR1 is WNHNN and CDR2 is SYGVQD in the germline V gene (reference sequence).

This clonotype was seen repeatedly, ten times or more. The chain links TRBV5-1 to TRBJ2-1; D possibly matches TRBD1 or TRBD2 (5 bases each). The V gene's germline CDR1 is SGHRS and CDR2 YFSETQ. The CDR3 loop spans 16 amino acids. Between the trimmed V and J ends, which lost 4 bases and 0 bases, there was a span of 14 bases. The CDR3 loop is CASSTWGSSSYNEQFF. The CDR3 nucleotides are TGCGCCAGCAGCACTTGGGGGTCCAGCTCCTACAATGAGCAGTTCTTC.

This clonotype was seen a few times. V usage is TRBV29-1 and J usage is TRBJ1-1; D is unresolved. There are 12 residues in the CDR3. Deletions cut 6 bases from V and 1 base from J, with 9 bases between. Germline assignment: CDR1 SQVTM and CDR2 ANQGSEA. The CDR3 reads CSVLRQNTEAFF. DNA for the CDR3: TGCAGCGTCCTTAGACAGAACACTGAAGCTTTCTTT.

This clonotype has ten or more counts. The chain couples TRBV29-1 to TRBJ2-7; 10 positions match TRBD1. The germline V gene has CDR1 SQVTM and CDR2 ANQGSEA. This CDR3 has 17 residues. V lost 5 bases, J lost 7 bases, and 20 bases stayed unmatched. The CDR3 DNA sequence: TGCAGCGTTCCAAAGGGAGACTCCGGGACAGGGGTGCTTGAGCAGTACTTC. Its protein is CSVPKGDSGTGVLEQYF.

This clonotype was observed at least ten times. The rearrangement joins TRBV9 to TRBJ2-1; 10 positions agree with TRBD1. There are 15 residues in the CDR3. In germline, CDR1 is SGDLS, CDR2 YYNGEE. V dropped 4 bases and J dropped 7; count of bases not matched to a gene: 8. CDR3 nucleotide sequence: TGTGCCAGCAGCATGCCCGGGACAGGGGAAAATGAGCAGTTCTTC. Translation: CASSMPGTGENEQFF.

The sample holds many counts of this clonotype. This chain connects TRBV20-1 to TRBJ1-5; D remains unclear. V was cut by 1 base and J by 0 bases, with 10 bases left in between. CDR1 and CDR2 (germline): DFQATT, SNEGSKA (reference sequence). The CDR3 runs to 15 residues. CDR3 sequence: CSARGSEFSNQPQHF. As DNA, the CDR3 is TGCAGTGCTAGAGGATCCGAGTTTAGCAATCAGCCCCAGCATTTT.

At least ten counts were recorded for this clonotype. The chain combines TRBV28 with TRBJ2-7; D possibly matches TRBD1 or TRBD2 (5 bases each). CDR3 size: 14 residues. Trimming took 7 bases from V and 3 from J, leaving 16 bases between them. Germline-derived CDR1 and CDR2 are MDHEN and SYDVKM. CDR3 bases: TGTGCCAGCACTATAACCCGGGACGGCTACGAGCAGTACTTC. This translates into CASTITRDGYEQYF.